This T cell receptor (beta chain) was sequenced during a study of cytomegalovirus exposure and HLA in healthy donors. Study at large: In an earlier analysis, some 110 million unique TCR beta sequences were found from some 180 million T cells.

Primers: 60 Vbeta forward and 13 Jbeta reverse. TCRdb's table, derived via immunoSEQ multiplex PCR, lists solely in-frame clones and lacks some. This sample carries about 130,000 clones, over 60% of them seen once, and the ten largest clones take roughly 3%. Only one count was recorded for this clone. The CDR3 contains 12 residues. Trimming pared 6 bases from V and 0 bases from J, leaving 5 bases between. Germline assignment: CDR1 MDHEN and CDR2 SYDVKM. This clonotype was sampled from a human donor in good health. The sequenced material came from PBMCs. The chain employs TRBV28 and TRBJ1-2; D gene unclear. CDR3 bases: TGTGCCAGCAGACTGCCTAACTATGGCTACACCTTC. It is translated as CASRLPNYGYTF.